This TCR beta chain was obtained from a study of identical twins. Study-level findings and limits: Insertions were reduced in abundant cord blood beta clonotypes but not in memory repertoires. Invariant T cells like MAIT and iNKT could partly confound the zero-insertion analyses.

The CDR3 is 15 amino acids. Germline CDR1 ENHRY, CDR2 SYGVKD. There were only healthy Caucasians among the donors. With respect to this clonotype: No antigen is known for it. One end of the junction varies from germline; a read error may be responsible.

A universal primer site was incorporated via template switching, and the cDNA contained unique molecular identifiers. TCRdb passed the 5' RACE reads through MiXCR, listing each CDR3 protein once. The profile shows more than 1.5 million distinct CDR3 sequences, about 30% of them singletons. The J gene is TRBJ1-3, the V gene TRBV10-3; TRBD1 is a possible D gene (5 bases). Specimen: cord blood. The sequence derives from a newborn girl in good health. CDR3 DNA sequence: TGTGCCATCAGTGAAGGAGGGGCGCTGGGAAACGCCATATATTTT. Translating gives CAISEGGALGNAIYF.